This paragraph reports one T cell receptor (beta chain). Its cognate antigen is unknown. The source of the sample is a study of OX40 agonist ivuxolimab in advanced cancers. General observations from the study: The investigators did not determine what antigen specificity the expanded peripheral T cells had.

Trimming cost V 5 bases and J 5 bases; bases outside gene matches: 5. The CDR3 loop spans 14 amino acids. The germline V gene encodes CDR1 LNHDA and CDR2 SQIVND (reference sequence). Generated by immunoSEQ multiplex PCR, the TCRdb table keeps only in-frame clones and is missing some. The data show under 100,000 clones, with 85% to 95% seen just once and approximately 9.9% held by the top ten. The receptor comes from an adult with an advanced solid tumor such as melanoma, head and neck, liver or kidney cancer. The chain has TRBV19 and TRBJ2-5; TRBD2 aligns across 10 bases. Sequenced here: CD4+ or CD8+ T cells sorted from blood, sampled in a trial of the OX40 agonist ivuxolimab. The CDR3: CASSYRGLAETQYF. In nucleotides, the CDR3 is TGTGCCAGTAGTTACCGGGGACTAGCGGAGACCCAGTACTTC.